The T cell receptor beta chain described here comes from a study of shared clonotypes between healthy human individuals. As for this clone: What it binds is not known.

Germline V gives CDR1 SEHNR, CDR2 FQNEAQ (reference sequence). V gave up 10 bases and J gave up 4 bases; unmatched junction bases: 6. CDR3 size: 14 residues. Profiling relied on immunoSEQ multiplex PCR, and the TCRdb table lists in-frame clones only, not all of them. The data contain roughly 2.5 million clones, approximately 94% of them seen just once; the ten biggest clones take up more than 0.12%. Study-level points and caveats: Researchers found naive subsets generally carried larger estimated richness than memory subsets.

The gene calls are TRBV7-9 and TRBJ1-4; 10 nucleotides align to TRBD1. Sequences were obtained from naive CD4+ T cells sorted from blood. Stated subset: CD45RA+ positively selected. This receptor was taken from a man younger than 35 in good health. Written as DNA, the CDR3 is TGTGCCATTCTAGGGGACAGGGGTAATGAAAAACTGTTTTTT. This encodes CAILGDRGNEKLFF.